The 20 T cell receptor beta chains in this list originate from one sample, sequenced in a study of human T cells and chemical hapten exposure. One entry per CDR3 protein, called by TCRdb with MiXCR from the RACE reads. Found here are roughly 260,000 distinct CDR3 sequences, about 8.1% of them singletons; the top ten hold about 2.5%. Documented time point: pre-sensitization, week 0. Sample treatment: therapeutic diphenylcyclopropenone sensitization with weekly scalp DPC. The source material was whole blood, sampled in connection with sensitization to the hapten diphenylcyclopropenone (DPC). The receptor set was obtained from a woman aged 40 to 49 with alopecia areata. Some clones in this sample may be carry-over from other donors' samples.

This clonotype has only a few counts. The chain has TRBV6-2 or TRBV6-3 and TRBJ1-5; tentatively, D is TRBD1 (6 bases). V dropped 5 bases and J dropped 0 bases, with 17 bases sitting between them. Germline V gene lookup returns CDR1 MNHEY and CDR2 SVGEGT. The CDR3 runs 17 residues. CDR3 sequence: CASSIDPGHDSNQPQHF. CDR3 DNA: TGTGCCAGCAGTATTGATCCGGGACATGATAGCAATCAGCCCCAGCATTTT.

This clonotype was found many times. The genes are TRBV7-2 and TRBJ2-3; D is undetermined. This CDR3 region has 17 residues. The V end was cut by 6 bases, the J end by 4 bases, with 23 bases between. Germline V CDR1 and CDR2: SGHTA, FQGNSA. The CDR3 sequence is CASSSRHKPGKADTQYF. In DNA form, the CDR3 reads TGTGCCAGCAGTTCCCGACATAAGCCTGGGAAAGCAGATACGCAGTATTTT.

This clonotype was picked up many times. The gene calls are TRBV18 and TRBJ2-7; 12 nucleotides line up with TRBD2. Looked up from germline, CDR1 is KGHSH and CDR2 is LQKENI. V was clipped by 6 bases and J by 7 bases; unmatched bases: 10. The CDR3 loop spans 15 amino acids. In DNA form, the CDR3 reads TGTGCCAGCTCCCCTAGCGGGAGGGGGGCTGGAGAGCAGTACTTC. Its translation: CASSPSGRGAGEQYF.

This clonotype was picked up a small number of times. This rearrangement joins TRBV4-2 to TRBJ1-2; 10 bases are shared with TRBD1. CDR1 and CDR2 from the germline V gene are LGHNA and YNFKEQ. Trimming removed 3 bases from V and 2 bases from J; junction bases left unmatched: 6. This CDR3 has 16 residues. The DNA of the CDR3 is TGTGCCAGCAGCCAGGATCCGGGACAGGGGAACTATGGCTACACCTTC. This gives the protein CASSQDPGQGNYGYTF.

This clonotype came up many times. V gene TRBV29-1 combines with J gene TRBJ2-7; 7 positions agree with TRBD2. CDR3 size: 14 residues. After removal of 7 bases from V and 2 bases from J, the junction contained 11 bases not matched to a gene. Germline loops: CDR1 SQVTM, CDR2 ANQGSEA. The CDR3 DNA reads as TGCAGCGCCGGCCGGGGGGTGGCAGCCTACGAGCAGTACTTC. This encodes CSAGRGVAAYEQYF.

The V and J genes are TRBV4-2 and TRBJ2-2; 10 bases align to TRBD2. Germline assignment: CDR1 LGHNA and CDR2 YNFKEQ. Losses at the gene ends were 5 bases for V and 3 bases for J; bases not matched to a gene: 6. The CDR3 has 16 amino acids. The CDR3 here is CASSFGSGRDTGELFF. The CDR3, as DNA: TGTGCCAGCAGCTTCGGGAGCGGGAGGGACACCGGGGAGCTGTTTTTT.

The sample holds many counts of this clonotype. The chain carries TRBV28 and TRBJ2-7; 7 bases align to TRBD2. Germline V lookup: CDR1 MDHEN, CDR2 SYDVKM. This CDR3 contains 15 residues. The V and J ends lost 2 bases and 5 bases, in that order; junction bases with no gene match: 9. The DNA for the CDR3 is TGTGCCAGCAGTTTAGGACTAGTCGGGAGGAACGAGCAGTACTTC. Encoded protein: CASSLGLVGRNEQYF.

There are many counts of this clonotype. V is TRBV6-2 or TRBV6-3 and J is TRBJ1-2; D gene unclear. Trimming removed 2 bases from V and 4 bases from J, with 8 bases in between. The CDR3 consists of 13 residues. CDR1 and CDR2 (germline): MNHEY, SVGEGT. The CDR3 spells CASSYKTSYGYTF. The CDR3 region has the DNA TGTGCCAGCAGTTACAAGACAAGCTATGGCTACACCTTC.

This clonotype occurred a few times. J is TRBJ2-7 and V is TRBV6-5; TRBD2 agrees at 11 bases. The CDR3 is 16 amino acids. V dropped 2 bases and J dropped 2; count of bases not matched to a gene: 5. Germline CDR1 reads MNHEY; CDR2 reads SVGAGI. The CDR3 DNA sequence: TGTGCCAGCAGTTACGGGACTAGCGGAACAACCTACGAGCAGTACTTC. Encoded protein: CASSYGTSGTTYEQYF.

The chain employs TRBV2 and TRBJ2-3; 9 nucleotides agree with TRBD1. Germline assignment: CDR1 SNHLY and CDR2 FYNNEI. The V and J ends lost 6 bases and 2 bases, in that order; junction bases with no gene match: 6. There are 15 residues in the CDR3. The CDR3 DNA reads TGTGCCAGCAGGTCCGGGACAGGGTACACAGATACGCAGTATTTT. Protein: CASRSGTGYTDTQYF.

The rearrangement uses TRBV12-3 or TRBV12-4 and TRBJ1-2; 8 nucleotides agree with TRBD1. The CDR3 sequence is 14 residues long. V lost 2 bases, J lost 7 bases, and 6 bases stayed unmatched. CDR3 sequence: CASSLPGQVGGYTF. CDR3 DNA: TGTGCCAGCAGTTTACCGGGACAGGTTGGTGGCTACACCTTC.

V is TRBV6-6 and J is TRBJ2-3; 8 nucleotides match TRBD1. V dropped 6 bases and J dropped 0; count of bases not matched to a gene: 8. The CDR3 spans 16 residues. Per the germline V gene, CDR1 is MNHNY and CDR2 is SVGAGI (reference sequence). The CDR3 DNA reads as TGTGCCAGCAGGCCGATTGGGGACAGGAGCACAGATACGCAGTATTTT. Translation: CASRPIGDRSTDTQYF.

The sample holds a few counts of this clonotype. The rearrangement links TRBV6-2 or TRBV6-3 to TRBJ2-2; perhaps TRBD2 as D (6 bases). Germline CDR1 and CDR2: MNHEY and SVGEGT. The CDR3 consists of 14 residues. Trimming removed 5 bases at V and 3 bases at J, with 10 bases between. The DNA for the CDR3 is TGTGCCAGCAGTAGCGGGTTATACACCGGGGAGCTGTTTTTT. Amino acids: CASSSGLYTGELFF.

In this sample, this clonotype turned up many times. The V and J genes are TRBV12-3 or TRBV12-4 and TRBJ2-1; D might be TRBD2 (6 bases). CDR3 length equals 12 residues. V was clipped by 8 bases and J by 6 bases, with 11 bases between them. The DNA for the CDR3 is TGTGCCAGCGGGCTAGCGCGCAATGAGCAGTTCTTC. Its protein is CASGLARNEQFF.

The V and J genes are TRBV6-2 or TRBV6-3 and TRBJ2-5, with 9 bases matching TRBD1. Per germline, CDR1 MNHEY and CDR2 SVGEGT. The V and J ends lost 2 bases and 5 bases, in that order; junction bases with no gene match: 12. This CDR3 is built from 17 residues. The CDR3 loop is CASSYGVRTGVEETQYF. CDR3 DNA: TGTGCCAGCAGTTACGGAGTGCGGACAGGGGTAGAGGAGACCCAGTACTTC.

The genes are TRBV5-6 and TRBJ1-5, with D perhaps matching TRBD1 (6 bases). CDR3 length equals 15 residues. Germline V gene data show CDR1 as SGHDT and CDR2 as YYEEEE. Trimming removed 4 bases from V and 5 bases from J, with 16 bases in between. The CDR3 reads CASSETGGGHQPQHF. In nucleotides, the CDR3 is TGTGCCAGCAGCGAGACAGGAGGTGGCCATCAGCCCCAGCATTTT.

The V and J genes are TRBV20-1 and TRBJ2-4; no reliable D call. V was trimmed by 5 bases and J by 6 bases, leaving 20 bases between them. The CDR3 consists of 15 residues. Germline CDR1 is DFQATT and CDR2 is SNEGSKA (reference sequence). The CDR3 here is CSAPHLGGALNIQYF. CDR3 sequence (DNA): TGCAGTGCTCCCCACCTGGGCGGAGCTTTAAACATTCAGTACTTC.

This clonotype appeared many times. The rearrangement joins TRBV12-3 or TRBV12-4 to TRBJ1-2; D is uncertain. Trimming left V 10 bases short and J 0 bases short, with 9 bases between. This CDR3 has 12 amino acids. In DNA, the CDR3 is TGTGCCACCTTGATAGCTAACTATGGCTACACCTTC. Protein: CATLIANYGYTF.

This clonotype has a handful of counts. The rearrangement uses TRBV29-1 and TRBJ2-3, with 9 positions matching TRBD1. This CDR3 comprises 14 residues. Germline V gene lookup returns CDR1 SQVTM and CDR2 ANQGSEA. With V trimmed by 6 bases and J by 0 bases, 4 bases remained unmatched. The CDR3 nucleotides are TGCAGCGTCTCGGACAGGGGAAGCACAGATACGCAGTATTTT. Its translation: CSVSDRGSTDTQYF.

In its sample, this clonotype was seen a few times. This chain uses TRBV29-1 with TRBJ1-5; D call uncertain. The V and J ends lost 4 bases and 0 bases respectively, with 10 bases between them. Germline loops: CDR1 SQVTM, CDR2 ANQGSEA. This CDR3 contains 14 residues. The CDR3 DNA is TGCAGCGTTGCGGAGGGAAATAGCAATCAGCCCCAGCATTTT. The encoded protein is CSVAEGNSNQPQHF.